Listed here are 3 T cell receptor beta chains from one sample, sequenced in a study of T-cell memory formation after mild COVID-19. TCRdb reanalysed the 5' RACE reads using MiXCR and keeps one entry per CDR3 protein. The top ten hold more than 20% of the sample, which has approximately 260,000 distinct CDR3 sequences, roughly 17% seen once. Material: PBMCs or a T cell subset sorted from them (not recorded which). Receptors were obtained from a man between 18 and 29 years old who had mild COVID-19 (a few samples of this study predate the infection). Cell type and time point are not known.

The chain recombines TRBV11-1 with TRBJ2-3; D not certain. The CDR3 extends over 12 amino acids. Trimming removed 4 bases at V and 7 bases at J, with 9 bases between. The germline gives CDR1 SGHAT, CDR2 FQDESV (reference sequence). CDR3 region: CASSSRRYTQYF. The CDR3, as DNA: TGTGCCAGCAGCTCAAGACGGTATACGCAGTATTTT.

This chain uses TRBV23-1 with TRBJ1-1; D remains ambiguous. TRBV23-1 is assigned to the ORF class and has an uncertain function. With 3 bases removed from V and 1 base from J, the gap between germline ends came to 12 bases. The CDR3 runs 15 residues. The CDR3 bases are TGCGCCAGCAGTCAGCTGGTGTCTAGGAACACTGAAGCTTTCTTT. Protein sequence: CASSQLVSRNTEAFF.

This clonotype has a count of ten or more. In DNA form, the CDR3 reads TGCAGTGCTGAGCGGAGGGGGGAGACCCAGTACTTC. Translated, it gives CSAERRGETQYF. This chain links TRBV20-1 with TRBJ2-5; either TRBD1 or TRBD2 may supply D (6 bases each). V lost 5 bases and J lost 5, with 12 bases in between. Germline V gene lookup returns CDR1 DFQATT and CDR2 SNEGSKA (reference sequence). The CDR3 runs to 12 residues.